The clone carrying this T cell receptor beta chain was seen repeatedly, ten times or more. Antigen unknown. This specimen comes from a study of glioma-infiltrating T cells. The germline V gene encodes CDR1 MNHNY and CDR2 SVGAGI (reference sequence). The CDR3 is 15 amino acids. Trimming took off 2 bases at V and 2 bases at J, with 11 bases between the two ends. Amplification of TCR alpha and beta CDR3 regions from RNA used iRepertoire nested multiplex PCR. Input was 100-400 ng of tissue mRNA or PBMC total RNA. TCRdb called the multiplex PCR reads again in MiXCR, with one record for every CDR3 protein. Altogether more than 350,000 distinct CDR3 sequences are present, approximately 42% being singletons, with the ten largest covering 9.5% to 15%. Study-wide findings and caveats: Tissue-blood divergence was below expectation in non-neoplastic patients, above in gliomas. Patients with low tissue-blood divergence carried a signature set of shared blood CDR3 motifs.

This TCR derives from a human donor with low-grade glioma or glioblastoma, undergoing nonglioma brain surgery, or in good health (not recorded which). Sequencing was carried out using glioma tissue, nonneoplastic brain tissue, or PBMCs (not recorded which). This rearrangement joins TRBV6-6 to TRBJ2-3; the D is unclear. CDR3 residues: CASSYTRNPTDTQYF. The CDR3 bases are TGTGCCAGCAGTTACACCCGGAACCCCACAGATACGCAGTATTTT.